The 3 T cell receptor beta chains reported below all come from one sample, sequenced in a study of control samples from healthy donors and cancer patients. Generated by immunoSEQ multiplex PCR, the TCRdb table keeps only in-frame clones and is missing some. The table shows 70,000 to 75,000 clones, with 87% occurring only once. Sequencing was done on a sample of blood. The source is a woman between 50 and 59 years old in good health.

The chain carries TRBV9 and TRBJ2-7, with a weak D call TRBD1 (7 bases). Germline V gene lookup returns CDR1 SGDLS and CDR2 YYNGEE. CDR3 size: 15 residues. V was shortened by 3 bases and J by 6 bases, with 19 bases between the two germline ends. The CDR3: CASSGGTAGPREQYF. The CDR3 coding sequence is TGTGCCAGCAGCGGCGGGACAGCAGGCCCTCGCGAGCAGTACTTC.

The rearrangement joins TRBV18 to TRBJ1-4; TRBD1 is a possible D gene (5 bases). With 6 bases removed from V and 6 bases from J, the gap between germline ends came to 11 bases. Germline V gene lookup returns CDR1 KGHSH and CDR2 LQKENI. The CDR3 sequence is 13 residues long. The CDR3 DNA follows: TGTGCCAGCTCGTGGCAGGGAGATGAAAAACTGTTTTTT. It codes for CASSWQGDEKLFF.

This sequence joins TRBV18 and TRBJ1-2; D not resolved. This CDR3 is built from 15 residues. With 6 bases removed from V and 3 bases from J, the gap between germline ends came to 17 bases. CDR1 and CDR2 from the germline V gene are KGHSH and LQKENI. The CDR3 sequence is CASSPGGLADYGYTF. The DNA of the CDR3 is TGTGCCAGCTCGCCCGGCGGTTTAGCGGACTATGGCTACACCTTC.